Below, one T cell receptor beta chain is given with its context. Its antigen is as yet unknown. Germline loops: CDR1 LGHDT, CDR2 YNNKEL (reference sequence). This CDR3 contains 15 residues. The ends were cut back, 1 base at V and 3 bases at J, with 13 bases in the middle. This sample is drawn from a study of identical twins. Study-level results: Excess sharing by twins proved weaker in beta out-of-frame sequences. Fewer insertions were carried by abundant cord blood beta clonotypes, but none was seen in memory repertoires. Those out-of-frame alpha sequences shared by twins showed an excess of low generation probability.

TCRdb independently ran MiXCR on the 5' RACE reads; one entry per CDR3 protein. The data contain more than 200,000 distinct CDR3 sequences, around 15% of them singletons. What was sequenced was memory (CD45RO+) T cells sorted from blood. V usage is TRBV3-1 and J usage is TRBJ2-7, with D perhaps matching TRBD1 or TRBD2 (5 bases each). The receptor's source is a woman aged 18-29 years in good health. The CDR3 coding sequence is TGTGCCAGCAGCCAAGGTCAGTTTGGGGGCTACGAGCAGTACTTC. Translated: CASSQGQFGGYEQYF.